The T cell receptor (beta chain) under discussion was sequenced for a study of T-cell memory formation after mild COVID-19. Study findings and constraints: Pre-infection memory harbored some responding clones, suggesting cross-reactive memory joined.

Of note for this clonotype: Its antigen remains unknown.

After 5'RACE with constant-segment primers, TCR alpha and TCR beta cDNA libraries carrying sample barcodes and UMIs were obtained. TCRdb called the 5' RACE reads again in MiXCR, with one record for every CDR3 protein. The repertoire holds about 140,000 distinct CDR3 sequences, with more than 13% as singletons. The sequenced material came from PBMCs or a T cell subset sorted from them (not recorded which). The sequence came from an adult woman who had mild COVID-19 (a few samples of this study predate the infection). Cell type and time point are not known.

In nucleotides, the CDR3 is TGCAGCGTTGATTCCCAGGGGGGAAATGAGCAGTTCTTC. This sequence encodes CSVDSQGGNEQFF. The chain combines TRBV29-1 with TRBJ2-1; weak D call: TRBD1 (7 bases). CDR1 SQVTM and CDR2 ANQGSEA come from the germline V gene. V lost 3 bases to trimming and J lost 7 bases, with 13 bases between them. The CDR3 totals 13 residues.